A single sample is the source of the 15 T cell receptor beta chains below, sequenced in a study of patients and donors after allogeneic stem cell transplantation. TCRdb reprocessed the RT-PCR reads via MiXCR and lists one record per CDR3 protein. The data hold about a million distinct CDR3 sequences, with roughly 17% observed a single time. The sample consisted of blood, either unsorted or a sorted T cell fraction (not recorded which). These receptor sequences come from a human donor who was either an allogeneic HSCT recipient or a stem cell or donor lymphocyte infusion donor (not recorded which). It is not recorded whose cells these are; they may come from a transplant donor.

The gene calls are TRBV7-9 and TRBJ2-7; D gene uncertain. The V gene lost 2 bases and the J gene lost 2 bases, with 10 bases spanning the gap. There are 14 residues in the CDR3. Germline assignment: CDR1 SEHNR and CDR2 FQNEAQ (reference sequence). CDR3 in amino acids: CASSLRTMTYEQYF. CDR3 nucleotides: TGTGCCAGCAGCTTACGGACGATGACCTACGAGCAGTACTTC.

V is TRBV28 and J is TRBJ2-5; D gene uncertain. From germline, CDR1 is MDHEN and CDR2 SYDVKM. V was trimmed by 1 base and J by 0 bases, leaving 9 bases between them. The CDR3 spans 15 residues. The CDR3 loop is CASSLSSAYQETQYF. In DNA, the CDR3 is TGTGCCAGCAGTTTATCCAGCGCGTACCAAGAGACCCAGTACTTC.

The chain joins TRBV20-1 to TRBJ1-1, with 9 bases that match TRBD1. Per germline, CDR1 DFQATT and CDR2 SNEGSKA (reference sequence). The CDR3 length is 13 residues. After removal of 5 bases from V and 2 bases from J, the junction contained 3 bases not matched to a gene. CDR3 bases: TGCAGTGCTGGGGGACAGGGAAACACTGAAGCTTTCTTT. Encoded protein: CSAGGQGNTEAFF.

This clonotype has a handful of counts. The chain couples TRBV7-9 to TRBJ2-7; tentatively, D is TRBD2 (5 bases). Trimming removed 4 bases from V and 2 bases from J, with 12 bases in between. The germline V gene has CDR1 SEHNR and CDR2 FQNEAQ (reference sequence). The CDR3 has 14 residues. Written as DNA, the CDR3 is TGTGCCAGCAGCTACGCGGGCCCCCCCTACGAGCAGTACTTC. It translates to CASSYAGPPYEQYF.

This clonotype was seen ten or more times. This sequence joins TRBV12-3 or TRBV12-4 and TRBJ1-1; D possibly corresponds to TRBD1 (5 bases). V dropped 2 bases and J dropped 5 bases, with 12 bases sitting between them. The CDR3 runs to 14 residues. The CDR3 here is CASSLQGVGTEAFF. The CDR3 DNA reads TGTGCCAGCAGTTTACAGGGTGTCGGAACTGAAGCTTTCTTT.

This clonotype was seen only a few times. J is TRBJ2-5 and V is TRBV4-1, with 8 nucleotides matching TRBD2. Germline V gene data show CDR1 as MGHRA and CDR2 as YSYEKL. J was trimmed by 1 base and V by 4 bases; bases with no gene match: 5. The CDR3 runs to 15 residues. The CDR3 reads CASSPIAGRQETQYF. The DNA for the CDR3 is TGCGCCAGCAGCCCGATAGCGGGGCGCCAAGAGACCCAGTACTTC.

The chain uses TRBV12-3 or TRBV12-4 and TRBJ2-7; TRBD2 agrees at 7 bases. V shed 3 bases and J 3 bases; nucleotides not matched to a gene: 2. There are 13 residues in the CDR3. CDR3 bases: TGTGCCAGCAGTTTTGGGGAGGGCTACGAGCAGTACTTC. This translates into CASSFGEGYEQYF.

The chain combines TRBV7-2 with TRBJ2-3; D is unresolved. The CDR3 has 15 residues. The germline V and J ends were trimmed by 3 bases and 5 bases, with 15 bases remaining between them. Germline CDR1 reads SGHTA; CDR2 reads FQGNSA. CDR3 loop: CASSFGNRVKDTQYF. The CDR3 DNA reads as TGTGCCAGCAGCTTTGGGAACCGGGTGAAAGATACGCAGTATTTT.

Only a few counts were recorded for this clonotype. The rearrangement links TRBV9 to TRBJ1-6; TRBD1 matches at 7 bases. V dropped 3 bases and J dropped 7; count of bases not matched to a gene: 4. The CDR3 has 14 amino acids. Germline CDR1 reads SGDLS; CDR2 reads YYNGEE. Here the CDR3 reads CASSGQGGNSPLHF. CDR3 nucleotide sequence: TGTGCCAGCAGCGGACAGGGTGGAAATTCACCCCTCCACTTT.

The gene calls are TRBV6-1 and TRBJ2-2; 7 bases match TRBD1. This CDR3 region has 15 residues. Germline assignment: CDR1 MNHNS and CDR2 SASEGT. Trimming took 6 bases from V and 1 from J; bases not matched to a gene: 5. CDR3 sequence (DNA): TGTGCCAGCAGGACGGGACAGCTGAACACCGGGGAGCTGTTTTTT. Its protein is CASRTGQLNTGELFF.

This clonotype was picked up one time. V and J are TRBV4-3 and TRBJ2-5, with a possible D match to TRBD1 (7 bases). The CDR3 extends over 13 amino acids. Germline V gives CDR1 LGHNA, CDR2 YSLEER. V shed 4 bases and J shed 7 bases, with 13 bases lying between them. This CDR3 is CASSPGDRGTQYF. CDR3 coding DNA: TGCGCCAGCAGCCCGGGGGACAGAGGGACCCAGTACTTC.

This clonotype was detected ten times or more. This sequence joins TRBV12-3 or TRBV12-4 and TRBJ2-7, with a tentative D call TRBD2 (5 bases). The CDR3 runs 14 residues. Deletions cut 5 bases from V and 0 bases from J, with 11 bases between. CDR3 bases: TGTGCCAGCAGTCCAAGCGGTCCCTCCTACGAGCAGTACTTC. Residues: CASSPSGPSYEQYF.

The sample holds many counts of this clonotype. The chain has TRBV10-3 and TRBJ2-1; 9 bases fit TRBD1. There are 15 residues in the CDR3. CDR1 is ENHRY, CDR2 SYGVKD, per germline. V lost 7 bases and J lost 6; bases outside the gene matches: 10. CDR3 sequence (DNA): TGTGCCATCAAACCGGGACAGGGACCTACCAATGAGCAGTTCTTC. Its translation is CAIKPGQGPTNEQFF.

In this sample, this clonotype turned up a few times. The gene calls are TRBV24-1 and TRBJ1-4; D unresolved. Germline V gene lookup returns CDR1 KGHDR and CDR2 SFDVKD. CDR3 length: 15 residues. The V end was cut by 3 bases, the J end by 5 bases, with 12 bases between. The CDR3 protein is CATSDGSLANEKLFF. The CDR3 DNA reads TGTGCCACCAGTGATGGGTCTCTAGCGAATGAAAAACTGTTTTTT.

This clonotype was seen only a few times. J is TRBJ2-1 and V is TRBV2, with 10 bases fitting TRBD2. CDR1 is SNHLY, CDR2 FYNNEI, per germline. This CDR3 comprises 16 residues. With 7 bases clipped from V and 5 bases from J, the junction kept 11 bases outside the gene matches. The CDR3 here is CASMGTSARKHNEQFF. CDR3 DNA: TGTGCCAGCATGGGGACTAGCGCACGGAAACACAATGAGCAGTTCTTC.